The entry below describes one T cell receptor beta chain. Its matching antigen is unknown. TCR beta libraries were built with iRepertoire HTBI primers and Arm-PCR of CDR3 regions. Authors' processing steps: Samples collectively showed 62 TRBV and more than 12 TRBJ segments. TCRdb re-called the multiplex PCR reads through MiXCR, storing one row per CDR3 protein. The V and J calls follow TCRdb's processing rather than the paper's. Of approximately 400,000 distinct CDR3 sequences in the sample, 15% were seen once. The source of the sample is a study of regulatory T cells in long-lasting Graves disease. Whole-study results and caveats: With 2,500 to 3,500 shared public clonotypes, persistent patients exceeded new patients, who shared about a thousand. Those with persistent Graves' had less TCR diversity than newly diagnosed patients.

Time point in this sample: newly diagnosed GD, antithyroid drugs for less than 3 months. Extracted RNA from PBMCs served as the source of the TCR library. In addition, the sample was reused for a study of T cells in Graves' hyperthyroidism and ophthalmopathy.

The material sequenced was peripheral blood mononuclear cells (PBMCs), taken at new diagnosis, from a patient treated with antithyroid drugs. This clonotype was sampled from a woman younger than 45 with Graves disease.

DNA of the CDR3: TGTGCCAGCAGCTTAATACAGAAAGGGGTGGTTGAGCAGTACTTC. Translating gives CASSLIQKGVVEQYF. The chain is built from TRBV7-9 and TRBJ2-7; D might be TRBD1 (5 bases). This CDR3 comprises 15 residues. V shed 2 bases and J shed 7 bases, with 18 bases lying between them. From germline, CDR1 is SEHNR and CDR2 FQNEAQ (reference sequence).